This TCR beta chain appears in the sequencing data of a study of blood T cells in healthy people across ages. General study points: As age increased, TCR beta diversity per million T cells fell in a roughly linear fashion. Using unsorted PBMCs precluded a conclusive naive versus antigen-experienced comparison.

Details on this clonotype: Its specificity is unknown.

Together with a sample-barcoded 5' primer, a J-beta primer mix was included in a second PCR lasting about 7 to 12 cycles. TCRdb fed the 5' RACE reads into MiXCR, producing one record per CDR3 protein. The data show some 1.5 million distinct CDR3 sequences, 28% seen once. The sample consisted of blood. This receptor was taken from a woman in her 30s in good health.

The CDR3 coding sequence is TGTGCCAGCAGTTTGAATAGGGGTCATGAAAAACTGTTTTTT. Protein sequence: CASSLNRGHEKLFF. The chain couples TRBV28 to TRBJ1-4, with D tentatively TRBD1 (5 bases). Germline V gives CDR1 MDHEN, CDR2 SYDVKM. Trimming shortened V by 3 bases and J by 6 bases, and 11 bases separated the two germline ends. The CDR3 loop spans 14 amino acids.